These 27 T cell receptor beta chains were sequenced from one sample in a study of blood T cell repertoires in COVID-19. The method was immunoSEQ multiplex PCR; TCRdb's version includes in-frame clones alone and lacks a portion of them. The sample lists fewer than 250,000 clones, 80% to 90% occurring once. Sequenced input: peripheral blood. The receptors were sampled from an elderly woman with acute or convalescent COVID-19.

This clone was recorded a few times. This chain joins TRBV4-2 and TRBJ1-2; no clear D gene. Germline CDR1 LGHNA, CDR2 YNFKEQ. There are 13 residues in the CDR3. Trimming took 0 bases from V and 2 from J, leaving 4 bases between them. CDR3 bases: TGTGCCAGCAGCCAAGATCTAAACTATGGCTACACCTTC. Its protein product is CASSQDLNYGYTF.

CDR3 DNA sequence: TGTGCCAGCAGCTCTCCAGGGCAGGCAACCTACGAGCAGTACTTC. Translated: CASSSPGQATYEQYF. The rearrangement joins TRBV5-4 to TRBJ2-7; tentatively, D is TRBD1 (5 bases). The CDR3 has 15 amino acids. V lost 3 bases and J lost 2, with 15 bases in between. Germline-derived CDR1 and CDR2 are SGHNT and YYREEE (reference sequence). The complete variable domain, with remaining parts taken from reference TRBV5-4 and TRBJ2-7, reads ETGVTQSPTHLIKTRGQQVTLRCSSQSGHNTVSWYQQALGQGPQFIFQYYREEENGRGNFPPRFSGLQFPNYSSELNVNALELDDSALYLCASSSPGQATYEQYFGPGTRLTVT.

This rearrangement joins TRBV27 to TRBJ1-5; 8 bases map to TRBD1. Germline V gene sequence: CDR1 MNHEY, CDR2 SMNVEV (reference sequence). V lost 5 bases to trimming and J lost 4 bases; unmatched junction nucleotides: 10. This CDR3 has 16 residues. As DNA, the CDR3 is TGTGCCAGCAGTCTCGGTCGGACAGGGCGGAATCAGCCCCAGCATTTT. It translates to CASSLGRTGRNQPQHF.

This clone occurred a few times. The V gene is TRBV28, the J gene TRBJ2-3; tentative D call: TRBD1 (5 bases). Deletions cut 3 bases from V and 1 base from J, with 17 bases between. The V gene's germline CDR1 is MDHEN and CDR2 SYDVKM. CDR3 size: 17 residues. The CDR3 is CASSFPPRVEGTDTQYF. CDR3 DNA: TGTGCCAGCAGTTTCCCCCCCAGGGTAGAGGGCACAGATACGCAGTATTTT.

CDR3 in amino acids: CASSFEGVLTGELFF. Here the CDR3 DNA reads TGCGCCAGCAGCTTTGAGGGAGTATTAACCGGGGAGCTGTTTTTT. The J gene is TRBJ2-2, the V gene TRBV5-1; D possibly corresponds to TRBD2 (5 bases). Germline CDR1 reads SGHRS; CDR2 reads YFSETQ. The CDR3 is 15 amino acids. Trimming left V 2 bases short and J 5 bases short, with 13 bases between.

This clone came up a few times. CDR3 residues: CASSPEGTGVNYGYTF. The DNA of the CDR3 is TGTGCCAGCAGCCCCGAAGGGACAGGGGTTAACTATGGCTACACCTTC. This chain links TRBV7-2 with TRBJ1-2, with 10 bases lining up with TRBD1. There are 16 residues in the CDR3. The V and J ends lost 5 bases and 1 base, in that order; junction bases with no gene match: 7. Germline values: CDR1 SGHTA, CDR2 FQGNSA.

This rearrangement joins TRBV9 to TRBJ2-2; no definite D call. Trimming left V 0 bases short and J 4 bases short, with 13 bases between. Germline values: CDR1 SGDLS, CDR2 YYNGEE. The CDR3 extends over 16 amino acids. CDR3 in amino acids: CASSVGALAPTGELFF. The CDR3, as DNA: TGTGCCAGCAGCGTAGGAGCCCTTGCTCCCACCGGGGAGCTGTTTTTT.

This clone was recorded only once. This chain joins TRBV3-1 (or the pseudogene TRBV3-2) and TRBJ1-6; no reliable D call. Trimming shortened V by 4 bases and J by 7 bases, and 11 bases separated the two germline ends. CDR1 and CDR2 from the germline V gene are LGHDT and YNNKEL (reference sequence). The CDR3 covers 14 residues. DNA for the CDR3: TGTGCCAGCAGCCTCAGAGGCAACAATTCACCCCTCCACTTT. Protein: CASSLRGNNSPLHF.

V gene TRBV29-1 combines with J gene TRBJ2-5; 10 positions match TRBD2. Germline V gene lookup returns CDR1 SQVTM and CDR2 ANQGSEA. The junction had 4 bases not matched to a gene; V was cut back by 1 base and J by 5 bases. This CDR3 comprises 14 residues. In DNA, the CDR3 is TGCAGCGTTGAAGGGGCTAGCGGGGGTGAGACCCAGTACTTC. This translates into CSVEGASGGETQYF. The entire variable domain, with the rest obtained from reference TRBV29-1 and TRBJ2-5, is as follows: SAVISQKPSRDICQRGTSLTIQCQVDSQVTMMFWYRQQPGQSLTLIATANQGSEATYESGFVIDKFPISRPNLTFSTLTVSNMSPEDSSIYLCSVEGASGGETQYFGPGTRLLVL.

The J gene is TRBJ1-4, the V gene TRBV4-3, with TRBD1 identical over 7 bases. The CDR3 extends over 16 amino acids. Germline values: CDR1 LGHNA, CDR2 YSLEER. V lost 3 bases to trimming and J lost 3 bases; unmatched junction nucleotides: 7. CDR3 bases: TGCGCCAGCAGCCAGGATCCAGGGGGTTCTAATGAAAAACTGTTTTTT. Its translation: CASSQDPGGSNEKLFF.

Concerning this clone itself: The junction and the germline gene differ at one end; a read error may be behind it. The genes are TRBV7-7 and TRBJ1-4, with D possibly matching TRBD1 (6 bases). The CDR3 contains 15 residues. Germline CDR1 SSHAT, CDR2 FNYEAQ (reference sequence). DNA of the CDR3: TGTGCTAGCAGCGCACAACAGGGAACTAATGAAAAACTGTTTTTT. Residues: CASSAQQGTNEKLFF.

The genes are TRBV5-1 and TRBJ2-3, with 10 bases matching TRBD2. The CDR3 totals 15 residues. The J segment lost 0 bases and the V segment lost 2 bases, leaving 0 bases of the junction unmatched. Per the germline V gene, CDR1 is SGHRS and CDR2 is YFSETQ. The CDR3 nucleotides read TGCGCCAGCAGCTTTAGCGGGGGGAGCACAGATACGCAGTATTTT. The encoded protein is CASSFSGGSTDTQYF.

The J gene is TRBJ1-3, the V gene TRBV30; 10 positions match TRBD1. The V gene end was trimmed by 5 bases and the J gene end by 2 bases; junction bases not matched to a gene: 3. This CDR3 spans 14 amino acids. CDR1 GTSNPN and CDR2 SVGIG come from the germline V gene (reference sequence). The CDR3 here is CAWDRGPPGNTIYF. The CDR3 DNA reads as TGTGCCTGGGACAGGGGGCCCCCTGGAAACACCATATATTTT.

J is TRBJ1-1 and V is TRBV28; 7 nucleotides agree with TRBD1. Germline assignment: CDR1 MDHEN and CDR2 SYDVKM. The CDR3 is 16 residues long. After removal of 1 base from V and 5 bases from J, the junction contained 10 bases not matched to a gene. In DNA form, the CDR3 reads TGTGCCAGCAGTTTATCGCTGTATAGGGGGCGGACTGAAGCTTTCTTT. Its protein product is CASSLSLYRGRTEAFF.

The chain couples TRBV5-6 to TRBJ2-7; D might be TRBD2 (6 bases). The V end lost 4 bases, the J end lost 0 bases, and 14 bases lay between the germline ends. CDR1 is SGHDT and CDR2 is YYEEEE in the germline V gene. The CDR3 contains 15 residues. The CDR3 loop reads CASSPEAGSSYEQYF. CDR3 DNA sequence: TGTGCCAGCAGCCCGGAGGCGGGGAGCTCCTACGAGCAGTACTTC.

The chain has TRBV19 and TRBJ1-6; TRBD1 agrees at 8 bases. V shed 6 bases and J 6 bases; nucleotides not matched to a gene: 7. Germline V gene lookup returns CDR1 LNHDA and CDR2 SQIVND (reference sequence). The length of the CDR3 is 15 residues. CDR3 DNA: TGTGCCAGTAGGGGATTTGGACAGGGTAATTCACCCCTCCACTTT. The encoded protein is CASRGFGQGNSPLHF.

CDR3 sequence (DNA): TGTGCCAGCAGCGGACAGGGAGTTTCCTATGGCTACACCTTC. Translated: CASSGQGVSYGYTF. The chain uses TRBV2 and TRBJ1-2, with 8 bases aligning to TRBD1. The CDR3 has 14 amino acids. V dropped 6 bases and J dropped 4; count of bases not matched to a gene: 7. The V gene's germline CDR1 is SNHLY and CDR2 FYNNEI. Together with reference TRBV2 and TRBJ1-2, the CDR3 gives the full variable domain: EPEVTQTPSHQVTQMGQEVILRCVPISNHLYFYWYRQILGQKVEFLVSFYNNEISEKSEIFDDQFSVERPDGSNFTLKIRSTKLEDSAMYFCASSGQGVSYGYTFGSGTRLTVV.

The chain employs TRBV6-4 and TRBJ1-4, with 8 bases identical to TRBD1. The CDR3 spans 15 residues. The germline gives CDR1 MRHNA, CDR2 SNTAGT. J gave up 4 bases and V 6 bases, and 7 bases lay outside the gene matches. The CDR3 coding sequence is TGTGCCAGCAGCGCACAGGGGGGGGGTAATGAAAAACTGTTTTTT. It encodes CASSAQGGGNEKLFF.

CDR3: CASSLVKGGQPQHF. The CDR3 nucleotides read TGTGCCAGCAGCTTAGTAAAGGGAGGACAGCCCCAGCATTTT. The chain recombines TRBV7-2 with TRBJ1-5; D remains ambiguous. Between the trimmed V and J ends, which lost 1 base and 7 bases, there was a span of 11 bases. CDR3 length: 14 amino acids. The V gene's germline CDR1 is SGHTA and CDR2 FQGNSA.

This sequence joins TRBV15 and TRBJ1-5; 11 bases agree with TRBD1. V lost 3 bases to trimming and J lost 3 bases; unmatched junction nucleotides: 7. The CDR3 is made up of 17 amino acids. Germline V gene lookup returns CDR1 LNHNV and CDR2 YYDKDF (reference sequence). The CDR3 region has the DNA TGTGCCACCAGCAGGACCGGGACAGGGGGGGACAATCAGCCCCAGCATTTT. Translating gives CATSRTGTGGDNQPQHF.

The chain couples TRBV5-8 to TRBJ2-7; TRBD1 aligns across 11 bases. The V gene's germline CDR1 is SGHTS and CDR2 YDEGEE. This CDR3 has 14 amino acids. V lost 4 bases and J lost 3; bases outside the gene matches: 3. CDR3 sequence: CASSPGQGDYEQYF. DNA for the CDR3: TGTGCCAGCAGCCCGGGACAGGGGGACTACGAGCAGTACTTC.

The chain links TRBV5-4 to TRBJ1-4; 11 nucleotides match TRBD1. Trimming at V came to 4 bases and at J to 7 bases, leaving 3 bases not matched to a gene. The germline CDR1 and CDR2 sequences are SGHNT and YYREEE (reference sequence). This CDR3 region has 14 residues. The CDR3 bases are TGTGCCAGCAGCGGAGGGACAGGGGGTGAAAAACTGTTTTTT. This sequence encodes CASSGGTGGEKLFF.

The CDR3, as DNA: TGTGCCAGCAGCGTCAGGGGGGCCCTAAACTACGAGCAGTACTTC. This sequence encodes CASSVRGALNYEQYF. The chain couples TRBV11-1 to TRBJ2-7; D is possibly TRBD1 (7 bases). Germline CDR1 is SGHAT and CDR2 is FQDESV (reference sequence). V was pared by 5 bases and J by 3 bases, with 17 bases between. This CDR3 comprises 15 residues.

In nucleotides, the CDR3 is TGTGCCAGCATCGGAGTGACAGGGGGTCCCAATGAGCAGTTCTTC. Amino acid sequence: CASIGVTGGPNEQFF. The J gene is TRBJ2-1, the V gene TRBV6-5, with 9 bases that match TRBD1. Germline loops: CDR1 MNHEY, CDR2 SVGAGI. This CDR3 has 15 amino acids. V lost 7 bases to trimming and J lost 6 bases; unmatched junction nucleotides: 10.

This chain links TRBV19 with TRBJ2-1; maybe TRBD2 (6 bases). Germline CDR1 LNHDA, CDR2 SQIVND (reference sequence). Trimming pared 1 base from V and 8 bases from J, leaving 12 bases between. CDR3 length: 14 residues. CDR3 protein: CASSIAGTYDEQFF. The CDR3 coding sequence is TGTGCCAGTAGTATAGCCGGGACTTACGATGAGCAGTTCTTC.

Written as DNA, the CDR3 is TGTGCCAGCAGCCAAGAGCGGGCCCGCACCTTC. Translation gives CASSQERARTF. V and J are TRBV3-1 (or the pseudogene TRBV3-2) and TRBJ1-2; no clear D. The CDR3 consists of 11 residues. The V and J ends lost 0 bases and 13 bases respectively, with 9 bases between them. Per the germline V gene, CDR1 is LGHDT and CDR2 is YNNKEL (reference sequence).

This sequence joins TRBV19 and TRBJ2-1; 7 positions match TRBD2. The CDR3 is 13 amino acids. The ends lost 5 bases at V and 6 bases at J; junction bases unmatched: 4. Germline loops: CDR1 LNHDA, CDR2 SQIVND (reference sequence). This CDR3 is CASSFAGVNEQFF. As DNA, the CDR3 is TGTGCCAGTAGTTTTGCGGGAGTCAATGAGCAGTTCTTC.